This T cell receptor beta chain derives from a study of shared clonotypes between healthy human individuals. Overall study context: Used for every donor were three CD4 naive, three CD4 memory, two CD8 naive and one CD8 memory plate.

Overall study findings and caveats: Clonotypes which were not shared had lower generation probabilities than clonotypes that all four donors shared.

A note on this clone: Its antigen is not known.

Each donor was a Caucasian adult residing in Nashville, Tennessee. This table comes from immunoSEQ multiplex PCR, and its TCRdb copy is limited to in-frame clones, with some not included. Of millions of clones listed, 90% to 95% are singletons. This receptor was identified in a man aged 18 to 29 in good health. Some clones in this sample may be carry-over from other donors' samples. The sample comprised naive CD4+ T cells from PBMCs. Subset noted: CD45RA+ positively selected.

The CDR3 sequence: CASSRGQGDYEQYF. DNA for the CDR3: TGCGCCAGCAGTCGTGGACAGGGGGACTACGAGCAGTACTTC. The chain combines TRBV5-1 with TRBJ2-7; TRBD1 matches 10 bases. The V and J ends lost 5 bases and 3 bases, in that order; junction bases with no gene match: 5. The CDR3 totals 14 residues. Germline CDR1 is SGHRS and CDR2 is YFSETQ.